This TCR beta chain was found in a study of early T cells in non-severe SARS-CoV-2 infection. One entry per CDR3 protein, called by TCRdb with MiXCR from the 5' RACE reads. This table holds under 70,000 distinct CDR3 sequences, around 4.9% found once. Source material: whole blood. This clonotype originated in an adult who was a healthcare worker with PCR-confirmed SARS-CoV-2 infection or an uninfected control (not recorded which).

The CDR3 here is CATSDWGSYEQYF. For the CDR3, the DNA is TGTGCCACCAGTGACTGGGGATCCTACGAGCAGTACTTC. The rearrangement uses TRBV24-1 and TRBJ2-7; no clear D gene. The CDR3 totals 13 residues. Germline-derived CDR1 and CDR2 are KGHDR and SFDVKD. V shed 4 bases and J shed 1 base, with 7 bases lying between them.